The 31 T cell receptor beta chains reported below all come from one sample, sequenced in a study of blood T cell repertoires in COVID-19. Assay used: immunoSEQ multiplex PCR; TCRdb lists only in-frame clones, some missing. In the table there are about 140,000 clones, approximately 82% of which are singletons. Sequencing was done on a sample of peripheral blood. The receptors were sampled from a human donor in a cohort sampled during active COVID-19.

V is TRBV15 and J is TRBJ2-1; 9 bases match TRBD1. J was trimmed by 4 bases and V by 0 bases; bases with no gene match: 7. Germline V lookup: CDR1 LNHNV, CDR2 YYDKDF (reference sequence). There are 17 residues in the CDR3. The CDR3 region is CATSRDLGQGFYNEQFF. The CDR3 nucleotides read TGTGCCACCAGCAGAGATCTAGGACAGGGGTTTTACAATGAGCAGTTCTTC.

The V and J genes are TRBV6-5 and TRBJ1-1, with TRBD1 as a possible D gene (6 bases). The CDR3 totals 12 residues. Trimming took off 6 bases at V and 6 bases at J, with 11 bases between the two ends. CDR1 and CDR2 from the germline V gene are MNHEY and SVGAGI. The CDR3 is CASRHRVAEAFF. The CDR3 DNA follows: TGTGCCAGCAGACACAGGGTTGCTGAAGCTTTCTTT.

This chain uses TRBV7-2 with TRBJ2-5, with D unresolved. The germline gives CDR1 SGHTA, CDR2 FQGNSA. V was pared by 2 bases and J by 4 bases, with 8 bases between. The CDR3 has 13 residues. This chain's CDR3 is CASSLSSGETQYF. In nucleotides, the CDR3 is TGTGCCAGCAGCTTAAGTTCCGGAGAGACCCAGTACTTC. Complete variable domain (other parts from reference TRBV7-2 and TRBJ2-5): GAGVSQSPSNKVTEKGKDVELRCDPISGHTALYWYRQSLGQGLEFLIYFQGNSAPDKSGLPSDRFSAERTGGSVSTLTIQRTQQEDSAVYLCASSLSSGETQYFGPGTRLLVL.

CDR3 bases: TGTGCCAGCAGCCATAGGACCGGGACTAGCGGGTCTGGGGAGCTGTTTTTT. This codes for CASSHRTGTSGSGELFF. This sequence joins TRBV5-5 and TRBJ2-2, with 12 bases that match TRBD2. This CDR3 contains 17 residues. The V segment lost 4 bases and the J segment 8 bases; nucleotides outside the gene matches: 12. Germline-derived CDR1 and CDR2 are SGHKS and YYEKEE (reference sequence). Filled out from reference TRBV5-5 and TRBJ2-2, the complete variable domain reads DAGVTQSPTHLIKTRGQQVTLRCSPISGHKSVSWYQQVLGQGPQFIFQYYEKEERGRGNFPDRFSARQFPNYSSELNVNALLLGDSALYLCASSHRTGTSGSGELFFGEGSRLTVL.

The chain joins TRBV7-9 to TRBJ1-2, with no clear D. CDR1 and CDR2 (germline): SEHNR, FQNEAQ (reference sequence). The length of the CDR3 is 14 residues. V lost 3 bases and J lost 3, with 11 bases in between. The chain's CDR3 is CASSLPEVDYGYTF. As DNA, the CDR3 is TGTGCCAGCAGCTTGCCCGAGGTTGACTATGGCTACACCTTC.

The chain joins TRBV28 to TRBJ1-1; 7 positions match TRBD1. J was trimmed by 1 base and V by 3 bases; bases with no gene match: 8. The CDR3 consists of 16 residues. CDR1 MDHEN and CDR2 SYDVKM come from the germline V gene. CDR3 in amino acids: CASSFFRQGKNTEAFF. The CDR3 bases are TGTGCCAGCAGTTTCTTCCGACAGGGAAAGAACACTGAAGCTTTCTTT. The entire variable domain, with the rest obtained from reference TRBV28 and TRBJ1-1, is as follows: DVKVTQSSRYLVKRTGEKVFLECVQDMDHENMFWYRQDPGLGLRLIYFSYDVKMKEKGDIPEGYSVSREKKERFSLILESASTNQTSMYLCASSFFRQGKNTEAFFGQGTRLTVV.

This clone has only a few counts. The gene calls are TRBV21-1 and TRBJ2-4; TRBD2 was called by the table and not checked on the DNA. TRBV21-1 is given as a pseudogene. This CDR3 contains 24 residues. The CDR3 nucleotides read TGTGCCAGCAGCATCAGCCTCTCCGGGGGGGTACGCGTACAGCGGGACCACCGGGAGGACATTCAGTACTTC. Translation: CASSISLSGGVRVQRDHREDIQYF.

The J gene is TRBJ2-7, the V gene TRBV25-1; 7 bases line up with TRBD2. Losses at the gene ends were 6 bases for V and 3 bases for J; bases not matched to a gene: 11. Per germline, CDR1 MGHDK and CDR2 SYGVNS. The CDR3 runs 15 residues. The CDR3 DNA is TGTGCCAGCAGCGGGAGGCTAGCGGTCGACTACGAGCAGTACTTC. Its translation is CASSGRLAVDYEQYF.

This clone was counted once. V usage is TRBV5-4 and J usage is TRBJ2-2, with 7 bases identical to TRBD1. V was pared by 4 bases and J by 3 bases, with 9 bases of the junction left unmatched. This CDR3 has 16 residues. Germline V gene lookup returns CDR1 SGHNT and CDR2 YYREEE (reference sequence). The DNA for the CDR3 is TGTGCCAGCAGCGCCCCCGGGACAGTCGACACCGGGGAGCTGTTTTTT. This sequence encodes CASSAPGTVDTGELFF.

The chain uses TRBV28 and TRBJ2-3; 8 nucleotides align to TRBD1. Trimming took 10 bases from V and 8 from J; bases not matched to a gene: 14. This CDR3 contains 14 residues. CDR1 and CDR2 from the germline V gene are MDHEN and SYDVKM. This CDR3 is CAINRDRTRGTQYF. For the CDR3, the DNA is TGTGCCATCAACCGGGACAGGACCCGGGGTACGCAGTATTTT.

The chain couples TRBV6-5 to TRBJ2-2; D not resolved. This CDR3 is 15 amino acids long. V shed 6 bases and J shed 4 bases, with 15 bases lying between them. CDR1 is MNHEY, CDR2 SVGAGI, per germline. This CDR3 is CASRLTQLLTGELFF. The CDR3 bases are TGTGCCAGCAGGCTTACCCAACTTCTCACCGGGGAGCTGTTTTTT.

This chain uses TRBV28 with TRBJ2-1, with D maybe TRBD1 (6 bases). With 7 bases removed from V and 8 bases from J, the gap between germline ends came to 18 bases. The germline CDR1 and CDR2 sequences are MDHEN and SYDVKM. The CDR3 is 14 residues long. The CDR3 loop reads CASKAWDKDDEQFF. The CDR3 nucleotides are TGTGCCAGCAAAGCTTGGGACAAGGACGATGAGCAGTTCTTC.

The genes are TRBV19 and TRBJ2-1; 7 positions match TRBD2. Germline loops: CDR1 LNHDA, CDR2 SQIVND (reference sequence). Trimming cost V 1 base and J 5 bases; bases outside gene matches: 8. The CDR3 is 16 residues long. The chain's CDR3 is CASSIVGGSYNNEQFF. CDR3 bases: TGTGCCAGTAGTATAGTCGGCGGGAGTTACAACAATGAGCAGTTCTTC.

V is TRBV21-1 and J is TRBJ2-7; the DNA was not used to check the table's D call, TRBD2. TRBV21-1 is marked as a pseudogene. This CDR3 region has 15 residues. CDR3 sequence reads: CASTRERSGCYEQYF. The CDR3 DNA follows: TGTGCCAGCACCCGAGAGCGGTCGGGGTGTTACGAGCAGTACTTC.

The V call is TRBV6-5, the J call TRBJ1-1; D is uncertain. The CDR3 contains 14 residues. Germline-derived CDR1 and CDR2 are MNHEY and SVGAGI. The V end was cut by 6 bases, the J end by 2 bases, with 13 bases between. CDR3 nucleotides: TGTGCCAGCAGACTCAAGAGAAAAAACACTGAAGCTTTCTTT. The encoded protein is CASRLKRKNTEAFF.

The rearrangement uses TRBV9 and TRBJ1-2; TRBD1 matches 8 bases. The germline V gene has CDR1 SGDLS and CDR2 YYNGEE. The CDR3 contains 16 residues. V was clipped by 4 bases and J by 1 base; unmatched bases: 9. The CDR3 nucleotides are TGTGCCAGCAGCCCCCGCGGGACAGGATATAACTATGGCTACACCTTC. Protein sequence: CASSPRGTGYNYGYTF.

V usage is TRBV27 and J usage is TRBJ2-2; 8 bases align to TRBD1. The CDR3 is 16 residues long. V was pared by 6 bases and J by 7 bases, with 13 bases of the junction left unmatched. Germline CDR1 MNHEY, CDR2 SMNVEV (reference sequence). CDR3 nucleotides: TGTGCCAGCAGAGTAAGGACAGGGAATGGAGGCGGGGAGCTGTTTTTT. Translating it yields CASRVRTGNGGGELFF.

This rearrangement joins TRBV4-1 to TRBJ2-1; D might be TRBD2 (5 bases). Germline lookup yields CDR1 MGHRA and CDR2 YSYEKL. V shed 4 bases and J shed 0 bases, with 25 bases lying between them. The CDR3 loop spans 20 amino acids. The CDR3 bases are TGCGCCAGCAGCCTACCCACAAGGCCAGCGGCCCTGAGCTCCTACAATGAGCAGTTCTTC. Translation gives CASSLPTRPAALSSYNEQFF.

The CDR3 DNA sequence: TGTGCCAGCAGCTCAGGTCTAGCGGGATATGGGTCTCGCACAGATACGCAGTATTTT. This sequence encodes CASSSGLAGYGSRTDTQYF. The genes are TRBV7-8 and TRBJ2-3; 9 positions match TRBD2. Trimming took 4 bases from V and 1 from J; bases not matched to a gene: 15. Germline V lookup: CDR1 SGHVS, CDR2 FQNEAQ. The CDR3 totals 19 residues.

The V and J genes are TRBV27 and TRBJ2-7, with 7 bases matching TRBD1. Per the germline V gene, CDR1 is MNHEY and CDR2 is SMNVEV (reference sequence). J lost 3 bases, V lost 4 bases, and 6 bases had no gene match. The CDR3 contains 14 residues. The CDR3 reads CASSSPGQSYEQYF. The CDR3 nucleotides are TGTGCCAGCAGTTCCCCGGGACAGAGCTACGAGCAGTACTTC.

In this sample, this clone turned up a few times. The chain employs TRBV20-1 and TRBJ1-2; 7 bases fit TRBD1. With 3 bases clipped from V and 4 bases from J, the junction kept 5 bases outside the gene matches. Germline-derived CDR1 and CDR2 are DFQATT and SNEGSKA (reference sequence). The CDR3 consists of 13 residues. The CDR3 loop reads CSASKGAVYGYTF. CDR3 DNA: TGCAGTGCTAGTAAGGGGGCGGTCTATGGCTACACCTTC.

There are a few counts of this clone. The sample carries other DNA sequences with the same CDR3. The chain links TRBV18 to TRBJ2-7, with 9 bases fitting TRBD1. CDR1 and CDR2 (germline): KGHSH, LQKENI. J gave up 0 bases and V 2 bases, and 2 bases lay outside the gene matches. The CDR3 covers 15 residues. The CDR3 DNA is TGTGCCAGCTCACCAGGGACAGGGAGCTCCTACGAGCAGTACTTC. It encodes CASSPGTGSSYEQYF. The full variable domain, completed using reference TRBV18 and TRBJ2-7, is NAGVMQNPRHLVRRRGQEARLRCSPMKGHSHVYWYRQLPEEGLKFMVYLQKENIIDESGMPKERFSAEFPKEGPSILRIQQVVRGDSAAYFCASSPGTGSSYEQYFGPGTRLTVT.

The J gene is TRBJ1-5, the V gene TRBV6-2 or TRBV6-3; D is unresolved. V was trimmed by 7 bases and J by 4 bases, leaving 14 bases between them. The CDR3 has 14 residues. Germline-derived CDR1 and CDR2 are MNHEY and SVGEGT. The CDR3 nucleotides are TGTGCCAGCACCCCCCGCCGGGTTAATCAGCCCCAGCATTTT. Translation gives CASTPRRVNQPQHF.

Comment on this clone: In the same sample, other DNA sequences code for this CDR3. The V call is TRBV19, the J call TRBJ2-1, with 14 bases aligning to TRBD2. This CDR3 region has 15 residues. J was trimmed by 7 bases and V by 1 base; bases with no gene match: 0. CDR1 is LNHDA, CDR2 SQIVND, per germline (reference sequence). For the CDR3, the DNA is TGTGCCAGTAGTATAGGGACTAGCGGGAGGAATGAGCAGTTCTTC. Residues: CASSIGTSGRNEQFF.

The chain has TRBV10-3 and TRBJ2-2, with 12 nucleotides matching TRBD2. V trimming: 5 bases; J trimming: 6 bases; junction bases outside the gene matches: 4. The V gene's germline CDR1 is ENHRY and CDR2 SYGVKD. The CDR3 is 15 amino acids. CDR3 sequence: CAISRLAGESGELFF. For the CDR3, the DNA is TGTGCCATCAGTCGACTAGCGGGAGAATCCGGGGAGCTGTTTTTT.

V gene TRBV13 combines with J gene TRBJ2-2, with 9 positions matching TRBD1. The CDR3 consists of 16 residues. Germline lookup yields CDR1 PRHDT and CDR2 FYEKMQ (reference sequence). V dropped 6 bases and J dropped 5; count of bases not matched to a gene: 10. This CDR3 reads CASREDRGVKTGELFF. The CDR3 DNA reads as TGTGCCAGCAGAGAGGACAGGGGAGTAAAGACCGGGGAGCTGTTTTTT. The full variable domain, its missing parts supplied by reference TRBV13 and TRBJ2-2, is AAGVIQSPRHLIKEKRETATLKCYPIPRHDTVYWYQQGPGQDPQFLISFYEKMQSDKGSIPDRFSAQQFSDYHSELNMSSLELGDSALYFCASREDRGVKTGELFFGEGSRLTVL.

The J gene is TRBJ1-1, the V gene TRBV10-2; tentatively, D is TRBD1 (6 bases). The CDR3 consists of 14 residues. Germline V lookup: CDR1 WSHSY, CDR2 SAAADI. Trimming removed 7 bases at V and 1 base at J, with 13 bases between. CDR3 nucleotides: TGCGCCAGCACTCAGACAGGCCAGAACACTGAAGCTTTCTTT. Its translation is CASTQTGQNTEAFF.

The count of this clone is one. The chain is built from TRBV10-3 and TRBJ1-6; a weak D match, TRBD1 (5 bases). The V end was cut by 1 base, the J end by 12 bases, with 13 bases between. Per the germline V gene, CDR1 is ENHRY and CDR2 is SYGVKD. The CDR3 length is 14 residues. CDR3 DNA sequence: TGTGCCATCAGTGAGTTAGGGGACTCGAAACCCCTCCACTTT. Protein product: CAISELGDSKPLHF.

This chain uses TRBV6-6 with TRBJ2-7, with a possible D match to TRBD1 (6 bases). The CDR3 consists of 15 residues. Trimming removed 6 bases at V and 1 base at J, with 16 bases between. The germline gives CDR1 MNHNY, CDR2 SVGAGI (reference sequence). The CDR3 DNA sequence: TGTGCCAGCAGCAGACAGGCTACTACTTCCTACGAGCAGTACTTC. Translated, it gives CASSRQATTSYEQYF.

This clone has more than one count but fewer than ten. The V and J genes are TRBV11-2 and TRBJ1-2, with 7 bases identical to TRBD1. V trimming: 4 bases; J trimming: 0 bases; junction bases outside the gene matches: 14. Germline-derived CDR1 and CDR2 are SGHAT and FQNNGV. There are 18 residues in the CDR3. The CDR3 protein is CASSSADRAELANYGYTF. The CDR3 nucleotides are TGTGCCAGCAGCTCCGCTGACAGGGCCGAGTTAGCTAACTATGGCTACACCTTC.

This clone was counted a single time. The CDR3 coding sequence is TGTGCCAGCAGCTTCTCCACGAGTGCCCCGGGGACCCAGTACTTC. Protein product: CASSFSTSAPGTQYF. The V gene is TRBV7-2, the J gene TRBJ2-5; D remains unclear. CDR1 is SGHTA, CDR2 FQGNSA, per germline. The CDR3 has 15 amino acids. Trimming pared 3 bases from V and 7 bases from J, leaving 18 bases between.